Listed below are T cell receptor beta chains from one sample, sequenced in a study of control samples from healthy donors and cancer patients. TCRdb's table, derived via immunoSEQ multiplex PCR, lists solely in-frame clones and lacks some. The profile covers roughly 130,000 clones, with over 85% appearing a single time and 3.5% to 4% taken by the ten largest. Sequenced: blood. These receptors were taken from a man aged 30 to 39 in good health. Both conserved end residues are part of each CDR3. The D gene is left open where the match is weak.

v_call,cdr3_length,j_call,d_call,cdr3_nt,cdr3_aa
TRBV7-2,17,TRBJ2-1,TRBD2,TGTGCCAGCAGCTCGCCCCCGGGACTAGCGGCCATCAATGAGCAGTTCTTC,CASSSPPGLAAINEQFF
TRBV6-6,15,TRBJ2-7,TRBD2,TGTGCCAGCAGCCGCGGACTAGCGGGGGGCAACGAGCAGTACTTC,CASSRGLAGGNEQYF
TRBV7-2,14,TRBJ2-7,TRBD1,TGTGCCAGCAGCTTCCAGACAGGGGCCTACGAGCAGTACTTC,CASSFQTGAYEQYF
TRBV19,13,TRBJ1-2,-,TGTGCCAGTAGTATATCAAGGGGAGGTGGCTACACCTTC,CASSISRGGGYTF
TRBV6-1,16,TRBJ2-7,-,TGTGCCAGCAGTGTTCCCCCGGTCGGTGATCCTTACGAGCAGTACTTC,CASSVPPVGDPYEQYF
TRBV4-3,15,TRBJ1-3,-,TGCGCCAGCAGCCCCTCCAGGTACTCTGGAAACACCATATATTTT,CASSPSRYSGNTIYF
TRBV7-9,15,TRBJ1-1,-,TGTGCCAGCAGCTTAGGGGGTGGCAGGAACACTGAAGCTTTCTTT,CASSLGGGRNTEAFF
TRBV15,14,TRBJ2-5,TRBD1,TGTGCCACCAGCAGAGATACAGGGGAAGAGACCCAGTACTTC,CATSRDTGEETQYF
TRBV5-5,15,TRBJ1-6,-,TGTGCCAGCAGCTTGGGGACTAATATTAATTCACCCCTCCACTTT,CASSLGTNINSPLHF
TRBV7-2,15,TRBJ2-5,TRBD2,TGTGCCAGCAGCTTAGGGTGGGGGGGACAAGAGACCCAGTACTTC,CASSLGWGGQETQYF
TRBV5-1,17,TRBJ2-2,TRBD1,TGCGCCAGCAGCCTATGGCCCACAGGGGGTAACACCGGGGAGCTGTTTTTT,CASSLWPTGGNTGELFF
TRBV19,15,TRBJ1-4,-,TGTGCCAGTAGTATAACTGGGTACACTAATGAAAAACTGTTTTTT,CASSITGYTNEKLFF
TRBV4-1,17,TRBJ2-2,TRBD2,TGCGCCAGCAGCCAACCTCTTACTAGCGGGGGGGCCGGGGAGCTGTTTTTT,CASSQPLTSGGAGELFF
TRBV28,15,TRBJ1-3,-,TGTGCCAGCAGCCGCGACGGCGGCTCTGGAAACACCATATATTTT,CASSRDGGSGNTIYF
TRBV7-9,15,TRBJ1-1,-,TGTGCCAGCAGCTTACTCGACCAGACGAACACTGAAGCTTTCTTT,CASSLLDQTNTEAFF
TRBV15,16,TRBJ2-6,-,TGTGCCACCAGCGCTCAGGGGGGGTCTGGGGCCAACGTCCTGACTTTC,CATSAQGGSGANVLTF
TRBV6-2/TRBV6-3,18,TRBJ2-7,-,TGTGCCAGCAGTTACCCTCCCCGTGTAGCAGGGTATTCCTACGAGCAGTACTTC,CASSYPPRVAGYSYEQYF
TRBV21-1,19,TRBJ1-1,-,TGTGCCAGCAGCAGACGGGGACAGGGGAGGGAAGATAAGAACACTGAAGCTTTCTTT,CASSRRGQGREDKNTEAFF
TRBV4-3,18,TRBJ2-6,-,TGCGCCAGCAGCGAGTCGAAGGTATTGGGGTCTGGGGCCAACGTCCTGACTTTC,CASSESKVLGSGANVLTF
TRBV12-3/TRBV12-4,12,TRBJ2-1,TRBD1,TGTGCCAGCAGTTTCACAGGGGATGAGCAGTTCTTC,CASSFTGDEQFF
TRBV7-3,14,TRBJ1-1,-,TGTGCCAGCAGCTTAAGGTCCGACCACACTGAAGCTTTCTTT,CASSLRSDHTEAFF
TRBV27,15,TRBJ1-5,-,TGTGCCAGCAGTTTAACAGGGTATAGCAATCAGCCCCAGCATTTT,CASSLTGYSNQPQHF
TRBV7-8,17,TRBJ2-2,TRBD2,TGTGCCAGCAGCTACAATAGCGGGGGGTTGAACACCGGGGAGCTGTTTTTT,CASSYNSGGLNTGELFF
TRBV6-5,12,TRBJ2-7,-,TGTGCCAGCACGGGTAGTGCCTACGAGCAGTACTTC,CASTGSAYEQYF
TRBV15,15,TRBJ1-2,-,TGTGCCACCAGCAGAGATCAGAGGGGGGCTGGGGGCTACACCTTC,CATSRDQRGAGGYTF
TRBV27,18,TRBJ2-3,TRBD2,TGTGCCAGCAGCCCCATCGGGACTAGCGGGAGAGGGGCAGATACGCAGTATTTT,CASSPIGTSGRGADTQYF
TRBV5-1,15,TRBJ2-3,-,TGCGCCAGCAGCTTGGCGGGGGGCGTCACAGATACGCAGTATTTT,CASSLAGGVTDTQYF
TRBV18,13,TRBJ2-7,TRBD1,TGTGCCAGCTCACCAACCGGGACAGCCGAGCAGTACTTC,CASSPTGTAEQYF
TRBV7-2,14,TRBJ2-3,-,TGTGCCAGCAGCTTATTAGCTGGCACAGATACGCAGTATTTT,CASSLLAGTDTQYF
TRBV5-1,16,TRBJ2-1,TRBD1,TGCGCCAGCAGCCCAAGTGGACAGGGATCCTACAATGAGCAGTTCTTC,CASSPSGQGSYNEQFF
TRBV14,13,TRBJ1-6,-,TGTGCCAGCAGCCGCGGCGCCGCCTCACCCCTCCACTTT,CASSRGAASPLHF
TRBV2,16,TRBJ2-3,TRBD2,TGTGCCAGCAGTGATTCGGTGGGGGGGTTTTTAGATACGCAGTATTTT,CASSDSVGGFLDTQYF
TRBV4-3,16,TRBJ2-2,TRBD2,TGCGCCAGCAGCCAAGATCTTGGAGGGGAGGGCGGGGAGCTGTTTTTT,CASSQDLGGEGGELFF
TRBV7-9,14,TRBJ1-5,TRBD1,TGTGCCAGCAGTCCCGGGACAGGGTTTTCAGCCCAGCATTTT,CASSPGTGFSAQHF
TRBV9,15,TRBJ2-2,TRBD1,TGTGCCAGCAGCGCCACAGGGGAGAACACCGGGGAGCTGTTTTTT,CASSATGENTGELFF
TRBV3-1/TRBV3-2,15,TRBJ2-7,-,TGTGCCAGCAGCCAAGAGGTAGGAGTTACCTACGAGCAGTACTTC,CASSQEVGVTYEQYF
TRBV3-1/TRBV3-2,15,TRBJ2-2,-,TGTGCCAGCAGCCCGGTGGGTTCGAACACCGGGGAGCTGTTTTTT,CASSPVGSNTGELFF
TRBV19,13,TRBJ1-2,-,TGTGCCAGTAGTATAAGTCAGCTTTATGGCTACACCTTC,CASSISQLYGYTF
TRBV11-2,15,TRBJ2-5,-,TGTGCCAGCAGCTTAGAAAGGCAGGGGACCGAGACCCAGTACTTC,CASSLERQGTETQYF
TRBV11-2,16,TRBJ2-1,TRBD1,TGTGCCAGCAAGACGACAGGGTCCGCAGGGTACAATGAGCAGTTCTTC,CASKTTGSAGYNEQFF